This T cell receptor beta chain was sequenced during a study of blood T cell repertoires in COVID-19. As for the study in general: Whether acute or convalescent, the COVID-19 samples came from the United States, Italy and Spain. T cells, B-cell-depleted T cells, or PBMCs supplied cDNA or gDNA.

Only a few counts were recorded for this clone. CDR1 and CDR2 (germline): SEHNR, FQNEAQ (reference sequence). With 3 bases removed from V and 6 bases from J, the gap between germline ends came to 9 bases. The CDR3 is 12 amino acids. In the source study's methods: Amplification from reference gene primers served as the basis for estimated nucleated cell counts. TCRdb keeps only in-frame clones here, not all; method: immunoSEQ multiplex PCR. From that table come the V and J calls and clone size; the DNA was used to work out D and trimming. This table holds about 200,000 clones, around 86% found once. Material: peripheral blood. The V call is TRBV7-9, the J call TRBJ2-7; D is possibly TRBD2 (5 bases). This TCR came from a man older than 75 with acute or convalescent COVID-19. The CDR3 DNA sequence: TGTGCCAGCAGCTTGGTGGGGAGCGAGCAGTACTTC. This encodes CASSLVGSEQYF.